These 16 T cell receptor beta chains share one sample of origin, sequenced in a study of blood T cells in healthy people across ages. Then a second PCR, running roughly 7 to 11 cycles, was carried out with a sample-barcoded 5' primer and a J-beta primer mix. TCRdb reanalysed the 5' RACE reads using MiXCR and keeps one entry per CDR3 protein. Found here are 700,000 to 900,000 distinct CDR3 sequences, 25% to 30% of them singletons; the top ten hold around 3%. These same data were also listed under a study on T cells of mothers and their children.

The sequencing input was blood. The source is a boy between 5 and 17 years old in good health.

CDR3 DNA sequence: TGTGCCAGCAGCACTCGGGGGGACTCCTACAATGAGCAGTTCTTC. As protein: CASSTRGDSYNEQFF. The rearrangement links TRBV5-5 to TRBJ2-1, with TRBD2 matching over 7 bases. V shed 4 bases, J shed 0 bases, and the junction held 4 bases outside the gene matches. Germline V lookup: CDR1 SGHKS, CDR2 YYEKEE (reference sequence). This CDR3 contains 15 residues. Full variable domain (remainder filled in from reference TRBV5-5 and TRBJ2-1): DAGVTQSPTHLIKTRGQQVTLRCSPISGHKSVSWYQQVLGQGPQFIFQYYEKEERGRGNFPDRFSARQFPNYSSELNVNALLLGDSALYLCASSTRGDSYNEQFFGPGTRLTVL.

There are a few counts of this clonotype. The CDR3 DNA reads as TGTGCCAGCAGCCAGCCGGGACAGGGGAGGGGAGAGACCCAGTACTTC. It is translated as CASSQPGQGRGETQYF. This chain joins TRBV5-6 and TRBJ2-5; 10 bases agree with TRBD1. V shed 4 bases and J 4 bases; nucleotides not matched to a gene: 10. Germline V lookup: CDR1 SGHDT, CDR2 YYEEEE. CDR3 length: 16 residues.

The chain uses TRBV6-5 and TRBJ2-6, with D hard to call. Between the trimmed V and J ends, which lost 10 bases and 0 bases, there was a span of 10 bases. The germline gives CDR1 MNHEY, CDR2 SVGAGI. The CDR3 is 14 residues long. CDR3 sequence reads: CATRGVSGANVLTF. In DNA form, the CDR3 reads TGTGCCACCCGTGGAGTCTCTGGGGCCAACGTCCTGACTTTC.

This clonotype was seen only a few times. CDR3 amino acids: CASSPPTGHSEKLFF. The CDR3, as DNA: TGTGCCAGCAGTCCCCCCACAGGCCATAGTGAAAAACTGTTTTTT. This chain connects TRBV28 to TRBJ1-4; D may be TRBD1 (5 bases). The germline V and J ends were trimmed by 5 bases and 7 bases, with 17 bases remaining between them. CDR3 length equals 15 residues. Germline V CDR1 and CDR2: MDHEN, SYDVKM.

This chain connects TRBV2 to TRBJ1-4, with D perhaps matching TRBD1 (5 bases). The CDR3 is made up of 15 amino acids. Trimming took 6 bases from V and 5 from J, leaving 16 bases between them. The germline gives CDR1 SNHLY, CDR2 FYNNEI. The CDR3 is CASRQEAGTNEKLFF. The CDR3 bases are TGTGCCAGCAGGCAAGAGGCAGGGACGAATGAAAAACTGTTTTTT.

V and J are TRBV12-3 or TRBV12-4 and TRBJ1-1; D gene ambiguous. The CDR3 has 12 residues. V was cut by 0 bases and J by 11 bases, with 10 bases left in between. The CDR3 reads CASSLAFGWAFF. CDR3 DNA sequence: TGTGCCAGCAGTTTAGCCTTTGGGTGGGCTTTCTTT.

In its sample, this clonotype was seen a few times. The chain combines TRBV2 with TRBJ2-1; D is possibly TRBD1 (6 bases). V was cut by 11 bases and J by 3 bases, with 14 bases left in between. From germline, CDR1 is SNHLY and CDR2 FYNNEI. The CDR3 consists of 13 residues. The CDR3 DNA follows: TGTGCCCAGGACAGCCTGGACTACAATGAGCAGTTCTTC. This sequence encodes CAQDSLDYNEQFF.

Notes on this clonotype: A much larger clone is a single base away; this may be a read error. J is TRBJ2-7 and V is TRBV7-2; 8 nucleotides match TRBD1. The germline V gene has CDR1 SGHTA and CDR2 FQGNSA. This CDR3 is built from 14 residues. The CDR3 coding sequence is TGTGCCGGCAGCTTAGGACAGGGTCCCTACGAGCAGTACTTC. It encodes CAGSLGQGPYEQYF.

The chain employs TRBV4-1 and TRBJ1-6; a possible D gene is TRBD1 (5 bases). Between the trimmed V and J ends, which lost 4 bases and 8 bases, there was a span of 18 bases. This CDR3 comprises 16 residues. Germline-derived CDR1 and CDR2 are MGHRA and YSYEKL. The CDR3 spells CASSPQGRATDSPLHF. The CDR3 nucleotides read TGCGCCAGCAGCCCTCAGGGTCGGGCGACGGATTCACCCCTCCACTTT.

There are a few counts of this clonotype. The chain links TRBV9 to TRBJ1-2; D is unresolved. The CDR3 totals 12 residues. V lost 3 bases, J lost 8 bases, and 11 bases lay in between. The germline CDR1 and CDR2 sequences are SGDLS and YYNGEE. As DNA, the CDR3 is TGTGCCAGCAGCGCTGGAGCCGGGGGCTACACCTTC. As protein: CASSAGAGGYTF.

This clonotype has only a few counts. This chain joins TRBV29-1 and TRBJ1-2; tentatively, D is TRBD1 (6 bases). The V gene lost 1 base and the J gene lost 4 bases, with 10 bases spanning the gap. The V gene's germline CDR1 is SQVTM and CDR2 ANQGSEA. CDR3 length: 13 residues. As DNA, the CDR3 is TGCAGCGTTGAAGTTGGGACATCCTATGGCTACACCTTC. Translation gives CSVEVGTSYGYTF.

This rearrangement joins TRBV20-1 to TRBJ2-5, with 10 bases fitting TRBD2. TRBJ2-1 matches the DNA end more closely, so the J call is doubtful. The CDR3 sequence is 15 residues long. Germline V gene sequence: CDR1 DFQATT, CDR2 SNEGSKA (reference sequence). CDR3 loop: CSARDWVAGGNEQFF. In DNA, the CDR3 is TGCAGTGCTAGAGACTGGGTAGCGGGGGGAAATGAGCAGTTCTTC.

There are a few counts of this clonotype. An end of the junction differs from the germline gene, which may be a read error. The chain is built from TRBV12-3 or TRBV12-4 and TRBJ2-1; weak D call: TRBD2 (6 bases). The CDR3 sequence is 11 residues long. CDR3 coding DNA: TGTGCCAGCAGTTTTGGTGGGGGGAAGGACTTC. Translation gives CASSFGGGKDF.

The rearrangement uses TRBV6-1 and TRBJ2-7; 8 bases map to TRBD2. This CDR3 contains 16 residues. Germline loops: CDR1 MNHNS, CDR2 SASEGT. The V segment lost 8 bases and the J segment 1 base; nucleotides outside the gene matches: 13. Written as DNA, the CDR3 is TGTGCCAGCTATAGAACCCAGCGGGGGACTTCCTACGAGCAGTACTTC. It specifies CASYRTQRGTSYEQYF.

This chain links TRBV11-2 with TRBJ2-3, with D perhaps TRBD1 (5 bases). The CDR3 covers 15 residues. CDR1 and CDR2 from the germline V gene are SGHAT and FQNNGV. The germline V and J ends were trimmed by 5 bases and 0 bases, with 12 bases remaining between them. The CDR3 DNA sequence: TGTGCCAGCAGCCTAAATGGACAAAGCACAGATACGCAGTATTTT. It specifies CASSLNGQSTDTQYF.

As concerns this clonotype: This is likely a read error, given that the CDR3 carries no conserved phenylalanine or tryptophan at its end. This chain connects TRBV7-3 to TRBJ1-2; possible D gene TRBD1, 6 bases. The CDR3 is 13 amino acids. The V end lost 3 bases, the J end lost 7 bases, and 12 bases lay between the germline ends. CDR1 is SGHTA and CDR2 is FQGTGA in the germline V gene. CDR3 sequence reads: CASSLGGLSGYTV. DNA for the CDR3: TGTGCCAGCAGCTTGGGGGGCTTGTCTGGCTACACCGTC.